These 26 T cell receptor beta chains were sequenced from one sample in a study of CD8 T cells in Susac syndrome. Random hexamers were used to reverse transcribe the RNA input (about 0.5 to 1 ug). TCRdb re-called the immunoSEQ multiplex PCR reads through MiXCR, storing one row per CDR3 protein. The data contain about 120,000 distinct CDR3 sequences, more than 85% of them singletons. The sequenced material came from CD4+ T cells from PBMCs. All receptors derive from a human donor with multiple sclerosis.

The rearrangement joins TRBV3-1 to TRBJ2-7, with TRBD2 identical over 7 bases. The germline V gene has CDR1 LGHDT and CDR2 YNNKEL (reference sequence). V lost 1 base and J lost 0; bases outside the gene matches: 6. This CDR3 is 16 amino acids long. The CDR3 sequence: CASSQGWGGSSYEQYF. In nucleotides, the CDR3 is TGTGCCAGCAGCCAAGGGTGGGGGGGGTCCTCCTACGAGCAGTACTTC.

The rearrangement uses TRBV2 and TRBJ2-2; D ambiguous. Germline V gene sequence: CDR1 SNHLY, CDR2 FYNNEI. Trimming pared 6 bases from V and 0 bases from J, leaving 8 bases between. This CDR3 has 14 residues. CDR3 DNA sequence: TGTGCCAGCAGGACTGACGCGAACACCGGGGAGCTGTTTTTT. Protein sequence: CASRTDANTGELFF.

The gene calls are TRBV9 and TRBJ2-7; 8 bases map to TRBD1. V was pared by 3 bases and J by 6 bases, with 8 bases of the junction left unmatched. This CDR3 is 14 amino acids long. CDR1 is SGDLS, CDR2 YYNGEE, per germline. CDR3 in DNA: TGTGCCAGCAGCGCCGGCCGGACAGGGACCGAGCAGTACTTC. Translation gives CASSAGRTGTEQYF.

The genes are TRBV7-2 and TRBJ2-7; D could derive from TRBD1 or TRBD2 (5 bases each). CDR1 and CDR2 from the germline V gene are SGHTA and FQGNSA. This CDR3 is built from 15 residues. V was cut by 5 bases and J by 6 bases, with 20 bases left in between. CDR3 DNA: TGTGCCAGCAGCCCCGGGGCGATACCAATCCTCGAGCAGTACTTC. This encodes CASSPGAIPILEQYF.

This rearrangement joins TRBV5-1 to TRBJ1-1, with D tentatively TRBD1 (5 bases). This CDR3 region has 15 residues. Between the trimmed V and J ends, which lost 4 bases and 1 base, there was a span of 14 bases. Germline V gene sequence: CDR1 SGHRS, CDR2 YFSETQ. DNA for the CDR3: TGCGCCAGCAGCCCTCTGGACAAGAAGAACACTGAAGCTTTCTTT. It yields the protein CASSPLDKKNTEAFF.

The genes are TRBV18 and TRBJ2-3; 12 positions match TRBD2. Losses at the gene ends were 3 bases for V and 7 bases for J; bases not matched to a gene: 8. CDR3 length: 16 amino acids. The germline V gene encodes CDR1 KGHSH and CDR2 LQKENI. In DNA form, the CDR3 reads TGTGCCAGCTCACCCGCACTAGCGGGGGGTCGTAATACGCAGTATTTT. Translated, it gives CASSPALAGGRNTQYF.

The chain combines TRBV20-1 with TRBJ1-2; no firm D call. Germline CDR1 DFQATT, CDR2 SNEGSKA (reference sequence). The CDR3 has 13 amino acids. Deletions cut 0 bases from V and 6 bases from J, with 11 bases between. CDR3 sequence reads: CSARDRKENGYTF. The CDR3 nucleotides read TGCAGTGCTAGAGATAGGAAGGAAAATGGCTACACCTTC.

This chain uses TRBV29-1 with TRBJ1-5, with D possibly TRBD1 on 5 matching bases. CDR3 length: 12 amino acids. CDR1 is SQVTM, CDR2 ANQGSEA, per germline. Trimming took off 7 bases at V and 5 bases at J, with 12 bases between the two ends. CDR3 nucleotide sequence: TGCAGCGCCGGGACGGAGCATCAGCCCCAGCATTTT. This codes for CSAGTEHQPQHF. The variable domain in full, with the rest retrieved from reference TRBV29-1 and TRBJ1-5, is SAVISQKPSRDICQRGTSLTIQCQVDSQVTMMFWYRQQPGQSLTLIATANQGSEATYESGFVIDKFPISRPNLTFSTLTVSNMSPEDSSIYLCSAGTEHQPQHFGDGTRLSIL.

This chain uses TRBV6-5 with TRBJ2-7; D is ambiguous. The CDR3 has 16 residues. V gave up 0 bases and J gave up 2 bases, with 14 bases separating them. In germline, CDR1 is MNHEY, CDR2 SVGAGI. The CDR3 DNA is TGTGCCAGCAGTTACTCGATGGGGTCTGAAGCCTACGAGCAGTACTTC. Its protein is CASSYSMGSEAYEQYF.

The chain combines TRBV4-3 with TRBJ1-2, with TRBD1 matching over 9 bases. The V gene's germline CDR1 is LGHNA and CDR2 YSLEER. J was trimmed by 8 bases and V by 3 bases; bases with no gene match: 10. The CDR3 covers 15 residues. The CDR3 sequence: CASSQGDRVISGYTF. In DNA form, the CDR3 reads TGCGCCAGCAGCCAGGGGGACAGGGTAATCAGCGGCTACACCTTC.

The chain is built from TRBV20-1 and TRBJ1-4; TRBD1 matches at 8 bases. V gave up 5 bases and J gave up 5 bases; unmatched junction bases: 13. Germline loops: CDR1 DFQATT, CDR2 SNEGSKA (reference sequence). This CDR3 is built from 16 residues. The CDR3 sequence is CSALGAGGASNEKLFF. For the CDR3, the DNA is TGCAGTGCTTTAGGGGCAGGGGGCGCGTCAAATGAAAAACTGTTTTTT.

The chain recombines TRBV12-5 with TRBJ1-3; D gene unclear. The CDR3 is 15 residues long. Trimming left V 2 bases short and J 2 bases short, with 10 bases between. Germline assignment: CDR1 LGHNT and CDR2 FRNRAP. This chain's CDR3 is CASGLRIRAGNTIYF. CDR3 DNA sequence: TGTGCTAGTGGTTTGAGAATTAGGGCTGGAAACACCATATATTTT.

The chain employs TRBV3-1 and TRBJ2-1; D unclear. The length of the CDR3 is 14 residues. V was clipped by 1 base and J by 3 bases, with 7 bases between them. The V gene's germline CDR1 is LGHDT and CDR2 YNNKEL (reference sequence). In DNA form, the CDR3 reads TGTGCCAGCAGCCAAGGGGGTGTCTACAATGAGCAGTTCTTC. Translating gives CASSQGGVYNEQFF.

The chain couples TRBV7-9 to TRBJ2-7, with TRBD2 matching over 13 bases. V lost 5 bases, J lost 2 bases, and 3 bases stayed unmatched. The CDR3 sequence is 15 residues long. Germline-derived CDR1 and CDR2 are SEHNR and FQNEAQ (reference sequence). The CDR3 DNA reads as TGTGCCAGCAGCCGGACTAGCGGGGGCCCCTACGAGCAGTACTTC. It codes for CASSRTSGGPYEQYF. The variable domain in full, completed from reference TRBV7-9 and TRBJ2-7, reads DTGVSQNPRHKITKRGQNVTFRCDPISEHNRLYWYRQTLGQGPEFLTYFQNEAQLEKSRLLSDRFSAERPKGSFSTLEIQRTEQGDSAMYLCASSRTSGGPYEQYFGPGTRLTVT.

The rearrangement joins TRBV30 to TRBJ2-7; no firm D call. Germline V gene data show CDR1 as GTSNPN and CDR2 as SVGIG (reference sequence). The CDR3 length is 12 residues. V was shortened by 0 bases and J by 3 bases, with 6 bases between the two germline ends. The CDR3 region has the DNA TGTGCCTGGAGTGTCACAGTCTACGAGCAGTACTTC. This codes for CAWSVTVYEQYF.

The gene calls are TRBV5-1 and TRBJ2-7, with TRBD1 matching over 10 bases. Per germline, CDR1 SGHRS and CDR2 YFSETQ. Losses at the gene ends were 3 bases for V and 5 bases for J; bases not matched to a gene: 8. This CDR3 contains 15 residues. The CDR3 DNA reads as TGCGCCAGCAGCTCGGATACGACAGGGGGCGACGAGCAGTACTTC. Protein: CASSSDTTGGDEQYF.

This clonotype occurred a few times. The chain is built from TRBV20-1 and TRBJ2-4; 8 bases are a match to TRBD1. Germline CDR1 DFQATT, CDR2 SNEGSKA (reference sequence). This CDR3 is 15 amino acids long. After removal of 5 bases from V and 6 bases from J, the junction contained 12 bases not matched to a gene. CDR3 sequence: CSAPPRQGAGNIQYF. The CDR3, as DNA: TGCAGTGCTCCGCCCCGCCAGGGGGCGGGAAACATTCAGTACTTC.

This chain joins TRBV7-8 and TRBJ1-6; weak D call: TRBD1 (5 bases). From germline, CDR1 is SGHVS and CDR2 FQNEAQ. Trimming removed 1 base from V and 11 bases from J, with 21 bases in between. This CDR3 is built from 17 residues. The CDR3 sequence: CASSLGAEGTQVPPLHF. CDR3 DNA: TGTGCCAGCAGCTTAGGGGCTGAGGGGACGCAGGTCCCACCCCTCCACTTT.

This chain links TRBV12-3 or TRBV12-4 with TRBJ1-2, with 8 bases lining up with TRBD1. This CDR3 region has 15 residues. Germline trimming cut 7 bases from V and 5 bases from J; bases unmatched to any gene: 12. CDR3 protein: CASTITGGTLYGYTF. CDR3 DNA sequence: TGTGCCAGCACCATAACAGGGGGTACCTTATATGGCTACACCTTC.

This chain joins TRBV12-3 or TRBV12-4 and TRBJ1-2; D call uncertain. The V gene lost 2 bases and the J gene lost 9 bases, with 10 bases spanning the gap. The CDR3 runs 12 residues. DNA for the CDR3: TGTGCCAGCAGTTTAAGGGCCGGAAGCTACACCTTC. This encodes CASSLRAGSYTF.

This chain uses TRBV2 with TRBJ1-2; D may be TRBD1 (5 bases). The CDR3 consists of 13 residues. Per the germline V gene, CDR1 is SNHLY and CDR2 is FYNNEI. Trimming removed 1 base from V and 6 bases from J, with 9 bases in between. The CDR3 nucleotides are TGTGCCAGCAGTGAAGTGGGGCAGGATGGCTACACCTTC. It codes for CASSEVGQDGYTF. Supplemented by reference TRBV2 and TRBJ1-2, the full variable domain reads EPEVTQTPSHQVTQMGQEVILRCVPISNHLYFYWYRQILGQKVEFLVSFYNNEISEKSEIFDDQFSVERPDGSNFTLKIRSTKLEDSAMYFCASSEVGQDGYTFGSGTRLTVV.

This chain uses TRBV4-3 with TRBJ1-6; D may be TRBD1 (5 bases). The germline V gene has CDR1 LGHNA and CDR2 YSLEER. Trimming removed 1 base at V and 7 bases at J, with 14 bases between. This CDR3 has 16 amino acids. The CDR3 protein is CASSQGFGRANSPLHF. CDR3 coding DNA: TGCGCCAGCAGCCAAGGATTTGGCAGGGCAAATTCACCCCTCCACTTT.

This chain uses TRBV6-8 with TRBJ1-5; 9 nucleotides line up with TRBD1. Germline CDR1 reads MNHGY; CDR2 reads SAAAGT. Trimming took 6 bases from V and 5 from J; bases not matched to a gene: 8. The CDR3 length is 15 residues. The CDR3 protein is CASSPWGQGHQPQHF. In nucleotides, the CDR3 is TGTGCCAGCAGCCCATGGGGACAGGGCCATCAGCCCCAGCATTTT.

The chain employs TRBV12-3 or TRBV12-4 and TRBJ1-2; 9 nucleotides agree with TRBD1. The CDR3 has 14 amino acids. The junction had 10 bases not matched to a gene; V was cut back by 6 bases and J by 8 bases. This CDR3 is CASSPDDRGEGYTF. CDR3 DNA: TGTGCCAGCAGCCCAGACGACAGGGGGGAAGGCTACACCTTC.

The V and J genes are TRBV9 and TRBJ1-2; 9 nucleotides agree with TRBD1. Germline-derived CDR1 and CDR2 are SGDLS and YYNGEE. The CDR3 loop spans 17 amino acids. Trimming removed 0 bases from V and 1 base from J; junction bases left unmatched: 7. The CDR3 reads CASSVGLTGGDNYGYTF. The CDR3 DNA sequence: TGTGCCAGCAGCGTAGGGCTAACAGGGGGCGATAACTATGGCTACACCTTC. Full variable domain (outside the CDR3, taken from reference TRBV9 and TRBJ1-2): DSGVTQTPKHLITATGQRVTLRCSPRSGDLSVYWYQQSLDQGLQFLIQYYNGEERAKGNILERFSAQQFPDLHSELNLSSLELGDSALYFCASSVGLTGGDNYGYTFGSGTRLTVV.

This rearrangement joins TRBV20-1 to TRBJ2-4, with TRBD2 identical over 10 bases. Germline trimming cut 1 base from V and 0 bases from J; bases unmatched to any gene: 12. This CDR3 contains 19 residues. Germline V lookup: CDR1 DFQATT, CDR2 SNEGSKA (reference sequence). CDR3 sequence (DNA): TGCAGTGCTAGAGCTCACAGCGGGGGGGGATTCTTAGCCAAAAACATTCAGTACTTC. Its translation: CSARAHSGGGFLAKNIQYF.